The next 15 T cell receptor beta chains were all read from a single sample in a study of T cell responses to AZD1222 COVID-19 vaccine. Here immunoSEQ multiplex PCR was the method, and the copy in TCRdb shows in-frame clones only, minus some. The table shows about 110,000 clones, with about 94% occurring only once. Sequenced material: peripheral blood, taken 28 days after the second AZD1222 dose. The receptors were sampled from an adult who received the AZD1222 COVID-19 vaccine.

The chain couples TRBV6-5 to TRBJ1-1, with 7 bases identical to TRBD1. Germline V lookup: CDR1 MNHEY, CDR2 SVGAGI. The CDR3 spans 14 residues. V lost 2 bases, J lost 12 bases, and 12 bases stayed unmatched. The CDR3 sequence is CASSYQGQVSKTFF. The CDR3, as DNA: TGTGCCAGCAGTTACCAAGGACAGGTATCGAAAACTTTCTTT.

This clone was seen a few times. The CDR3 region is CASSFQDYMNTEAFF. CDR3 bases: TGTGCCAGCAGTTTCCAGGACTACATGAACACTGAAGCTTTCTTT. J is TRBJ1-1 and V is TRBV28; D uncertain. V was clipped by 3 bases and J by 0 bases, with 11 bases between them. The CDR3 runs 15 residues. Germline values: CDR1 MDHEN, CDR2 SYDVKM.

This chain connects TRBV29-1 to TRBJ2-7; maybe TRBD2 (6 bases). The germline V and J ends were trimmed by 7 bases and 7 bases, with 14 bases remaining between them. The V gene's germline CDR1 is SQVTM and CDR2 ANQGSEA. The CDR3 runs to 11 residues. The CDR3 coding sequence is TGCAGCGCCCGTAGCGGAGGGGAGCAGTACTTC. Translation: CSARSGGEQYF.

In the case of this clone: The same CDR3 can be traced to other DNA sequences in this sample. This rearrangement joins TRBV27 to TRBJ1-2; TRBD1 might be the D (5 bases). Trimming stripped 3 bases from V and 2 bases from J, with 7 bases between. Germline CDR1 reads MNHEY; CDR2 reads SMNVEV (reference sequence). This CDR3 has 13 amino acids. CDR3 protein: CASSLGGNYGYTF. The CDR3 DNA is TGTGCCAGCAGTTTGGGGGGGAACTATGGCTACACCTTC.

The chain carries TRBV13 and TRBJ1-2; D gene uncertain. The length of the CDR3 is 13 residues. Germline CDR1 reads PRHDT; CDR2 reads FYEKMQ (reference sequence). The ends were cut back, 1 base at V and 7 bases at J, with 10 bases in the middle. The CDR3, as DNA: TGTGCCAGCAGCTTAGAAGTAGTAGGTGGCTACACCTTC. Translation gives CASSLEVVGGYTF.

The rearrangement links TRBV4-1 to TRBJ1-1; 8 bases match TRBD1. CDR1 and CDR2 (germline): MGHRA, YSYEKL. Germline trimming cut 4 bases from V and 5 bases from J; bases unmatched to any gene: 18. The CDR3 is 18 amino acids. The CDR3 DNA sequence: TGCGCCAGCAGCCCTTCCTCCGGACAGGGCGGAGAGAGGACTGAAGCTTTCTTT. Its protein is CASSPSSGQGGERTEAFF.

CDR3 in amino acids: CASSPSNTEAFF. DNA of the CDR3: TGCGCCAGCAGCCCTAGCAACACTGAAGCTTTCTTT. V is TRBV4-1 and J is TRBJ1-1; D ambiguous. The V and J ends lost 4 bases and 2 bases respectively, with 5 bases between them. Germline CDR1 and CDR2: MGHRA and YSYEKL. CDR3 length: 12 residues.

A note on this clone: At one end the junction does not follow the germline gene, possibly because of a read error. This chain uses TRBV6-1 with TRBJ1-6; TRBD1 matches at 8 bases. The germline V gene has CDR1 MNHNS and CDR2 SASEGT. The CDR3 loop spans 14 amino acids. The CDR3 is CASREGTGNSPLHF. CDR3 in DNA: TGTGCCAGCAGAGAAGGGACAGGCAATTCACCCCTCCACTTT.

The chain recombines TRBV3-1 (or the pseudogene TRBV3-2) with TRBJ1-1; D not resolved. Trimming left V 7 bases short and J 11 bases short, with 20 bases between. Germline assignment: CDR1 LGHDT and CDR2 YNNKEL (reference sequence). The CDR3 has 13 residues. CDR3 residues: CASKEVRTEAAFF. The CDR3 DNA reads TGTGCCAGCAAAGAGGTACGGACGGAAGCGGCTTTCTTT.

V and J are TRBV5-1 and TRBJ1-1; D is uncertain. The CDR3 covers 13 residues. Looked up from germline, CDR1 is SGHRS and CDR2 is YFSETQ. V lost 0 bases and J 1 base, leaving 4 bases between the germline ends. The CDR3 sequence is CASSLGPNTEAFF. CDR3 nucleotide sequence: TGCGCCAGCAGCTTGGGACCGAACACTGAAGCTTTCTTT.

The gene calls are TRBV6-5 and TRBJ2-1; D remains ambiguous. V was trimmed by 6 bases and J by 4 bases, leaving 10 bases between them. CDR1 and CDR2 (germline): MNHEY, SVGAGI. The CDR3 loop spans 13 amino acids. Here the CDR3 reads CASRETNYNEQFF. The CDR3 DNA reads as TGTGCCAGCAGGGAGACAAATTACAATGAGCAGTTCTTC.

The J gene is TRBJ2-1, the V gene TRBV3-1 (or the pseudogene TRBV3-2), with 14 bases that match TRBD2. Germline V gene sequence: CDR1 LGHDT, CDR2 YNNKEL (reference sequence). The length of the CDR3 is 13 residues. The trim removed 0 bases at V and 16 bases at J, leaving 2 bases unmatched. CDR3 sequence: CASSQETSGGAFF. As DNA, the CDR3 is TGTGCCAGCAGCCAAGAGACTAGCGGGGGGGCTTTCTTC.

J is TRBJ1-1 and V is TRBV29-1; D remains unclear. CDR1 and CDR2 (germline): SQVTM, ANQGSEA. The CDR3 loop spans 13 amino acids. The V gene lost 4 bases and the J gene lost 1 base, with 10 bases spanning the gap. The CDR3 DNA sequence: TGCAGCGTTGTGATTTGGGCGAACACTGAAGCTTTCTTT. Amino acids: CSVVIWANTEAFF.

The chain couples TRBV7-9 to TRBJ1-1; possibly TRBD1 for D (5 bases). This CDR3 has 14 amino acids. The V gene lost 5 bases and the J gene lost 6 bases, with 16 bases spanning the gap. Germline V gives CDR1 SEHNR, CDR2 FQNEAQ (reference sequence). CDR3 loop: CASSRILGEAEAFF. CDR3 coding DNA: TGTGCCAGCAGCAGGATCTTGGGGGAGGCTGAAGCTTTCTTT.

This clone showed up just once. The chain employs TRBV5-1 and TRBJ1-1, with 7 bases fitting TRBD1. The CDR3 totals 12 residues. Per germline, CDR1 SGHRS and CDR2 YFSETQ. With 6 bases clipped from V and 8 bases from J, the junction kept 7 bases outside the gene matches. CDR3 nucleotide sequence: TGCGCCAGCACCTTACAGGGGTCAGAAGCTTTCTTT. Residues: CASTLQGSEAFF.